The 10 T cell receptor beta chains given below trace back to one sample, sequenced in a study of regulatory T cells in long-lasting Graves disease. According to the study, TCR beta libraries were built with iRepertoire HTBI primers and CDR3-region Arm-PCR. TCRdb reprocessed the multiplex PCR reads via MiXCR and lists one record per CDR3 protein. The sample records about 440,000 distinct CDR3 sequences, approximately 16% being singletons. Time point in this sample: newly diagnosed GD, antithyroid drugs for less than 3 months. Construction of the TCR library relied on RNA isolated from PBMCs. This same sample was also taken into another study, of T cells in Graves' hyperthyroidism and ophthalmopathy.

This specimen was peripheral blood mononuclear cells (PBMCs), taken at new diagnosis, from a patient treated with antithyroid drugs. The receptors stem from a woman between 25 and 40 years old with Graves disease.

This clonotype was counted ten times or more. The CDR3 DNA follows: TGCGCCAGCAGTGCCCAAAGTGACAGGGACGATTGGCCCCTCCACTTT. This translates into CASSAQSDRDDWPLHF. The J gene is TRBJ1-6, the V gene TRBV10-2, with 7 bases matching TRBD1. The V and J ends lost 4 bases and 13 bases, in that order; junction bases with no gene match: 16. From germline, CDR1 is WSHSY and CDR2 SAAADI. This CDR3 is built from 16 residues.

The chain couples TRBV6-1 to TRBJ2-3; tentative D call: TRBD2 (6 bases). The germline V and J ends were trimmed by 5 bases and 6 bases, with 12 bases remaining between them. Germline V gene lookup returns CDR1 MNHNS and CDR2 SASEGT. The CDR3 is 13 amino acids. The DNA of the CDR3 is TGTGCCAGCAGTCCGACCCTAGCGGATACGCAGTATTTT. Its protein product is CASSPTLADTQYF.

The chain joins TRBV20-1 to TRBJ2-2; D uncertain. The CDR3 runs to 12 residues. Germline CDR1 reads DFQATT; CDR2 reads SNEGSKA (reference sequence). Trimming stripped 2 bases from V and 5 bases from J, with 6 bases between. This chain's CDR3 is CSARTYTGELFF. CDR3 DNA sequence: TGCAGTGCTAGAACCTATACCGGGGAGCTGTTTTTT.

This clonotype was detected many times. The V gene is TRBV5-1, the J gene TRBJ1-2, with D perhaps matching TRBD1 (5 bases). The CDR3 loop spans 13 amino acids. V was pared by 1 base and J by 7 bases, with 11 bases between. CDR1 is SGHRS, CDR2 YFSETQ, per germline. The CDR3 coding sequence is TGCGCCAGCAGCTTGCAGGGTTCTTTTGGCTACACCTTC. Translation gives CASSLQGSFGYTF.

The chain has TRBV20-1 and TRBJ2-3; 11 nucleotides agree with TRBD2. The CDR3 contains 15 residues. Looked up from germline, CDR1 is DFQATT and CDR2 is SNEGSKA (reference sequence). Trimming at V came to 3 bases and at J to 3 bases, leaving 5 bases not matched to a gene. This chain's CDR3 is CSASGASGRTDTQYF. In DNA form, the CDR3 reads TGCAGTGCTAGTGGGGCTAGCGGGAGGACAGATACGCAGTATTTT.

This clonotype was found many times. J is TRBJ2-3 and V is TRBV7-3, with TRBD2 matching over 11 bases. This CDR3 is 21 amino acids long. Per germline, CDR1 SGHTA and CDR2 FQGTGA. V trimming: 4 bases; J trimming: 3 bases; junction bases outside the gene matches: 21. In DNA, the CDR3 is TGTGCCAGCAGCTACCACAGGCTAGCGGGAGGTGAAAACCTGGGTACAGATACGCAGTATTTT. Protein: CASSYHRLAGGENLGTDTQYF.

This clonotype was observed a few times. V and J are TRBV3-1 and TRBJ2-7, with D unresolved. Germline CDR1 and CDR2: LGHDT and YNNKEL (reference sequence). There are 13 residues in the CDR3. Trimming took off 5 bases at V and 3 bases at J, with 11 bases between the two ends. The CDR3 sequence is CASSKTHGYEQYF. The DNA for the CDR3 is TGTGCCAGCAGCAAGACACACGGCTACGAGCAGTACTTC.

This clonotype was seen many times. This chain connects TRBV4-1 to TRBJ1-5; 9 bases agree with TRBD1. The junction had 13 bases not matched to a gene; V was cut back by 4 bases and J by 3 bases. This CDR3 spans 18 amino acids. The germline gives CDR1 MGHRA, CDR2 YSYEKL. CDR3 amino acids: CASSLESGTGRFNQPQHF. In nucleotides, the CDR3 is TGCGCCAGCAGCCTAGAGAGCGGGACAGGGCGTTTCAATCAGCCCCAGCATTTT.

This clonotype has a count of ten or more. This chain uses TRBV28 with TRBJ1-1; D not certain. Germline-derived CDR1 and CDR2 are MDHEN and SYDVKM. V dropped 2 bases and J dropped 11 bases, with 15 bases sitting between them. The length of the CDR3 is 13 residues. The CDR3 here is CASSLPTHAWAFF. In nucleotides, the CDR3 is TGTGCCAGCAGTTTACCTACTCACGCGTGGGCTTTCTTT.

This clonotype has at least ten counts. The gene calls are TRBV29-1 and TRBJ2-3, with no clear D. V shed 0 bases and J shed 3 bases, with 10 bases lying between them. Germline CDR1 SQVTM, CDR2 ANQGSEA. This CDR3 spans 14 amino acids. CDR3 region: CSVEDPKRTDTQYF. The CDR3 DNA sequence: TGCAGCGTTGAAGACCCGAAGAGGACAGATACGCAGTATTTT.